Shown below are 5 T cell receptor beta chains from a single sample sequenced in a study of identical twins. TCRdb passed the 5' RACE reads through MiXCR, listing each CDR3 protein once. The table includes around 160,000 distinct CDR3 sequences, around 3.6% detected once. Specimen: memory T cells sorted from blood. The receptors were sampled from a man between 18 and 35 years old in good health.

At least ten counts were recorded for this clonotype. This rearrangement joins TRBV11-1 to TRBJ2-7; TRBD1 is a possible D gene (5 bases). Germline lookup yields CDR1 SGHAT and CDR2 FQDESV (reference sequence). V gave up 3 bases and J gave up 3 bases, with 9 bases separating them. CDR3 length equals 13 residues. For the CDR3, the DNA is TGTGCCAGCAGCTTTTCAGGGATCTACGAGCAGTACTTC. Protein: CASSFSGIYEQYF.

This clonotype rates as medium-sized. The chain links TRBV7-2 to TRBJ2-1; maybe TRBD1 (5 bases). The CDR3 sequence is 14 residues long. Germline V gene lookup returns CDR1 SGHTA and CDR2 FQGNSA. With 0 bases removed from V and 9 bases from J, the gap between germline ends came to 12 bases. The CDR3: CASSLAGPTAEQFF. DNA of the CDR3: TGTGCCAGCAGCTTAGCGGGGCCCACTGCTGAGCAGTTCTTC.

This clonotype was detected many times. The rearrangement uses TRBV6-2 or TRBV6-3 and TRBJ2-7, with D uncertain. Germline V lookup: CDR1 MNHEY, CDR2 SVGEGT. The V gene lost 2 bases and the J gene lost 2 bases, with 10 bases spanning the gap. The CDR3 is 14 residues long. The CDR3: CASSYRPGTYEQYV. CDR3 in DNA: TGTGCCAGCAGTTACCGGCCCGGAACCTACGAGCAGTACGTC.

This clonotype was observed many times. The chain employs TRBV12-3 or TRBV12-4 and TRBJ1-4, with 8 bases identical to TRBD1. V lost 6 bases to trimming and J lost 2 bases; unmatched junction nucleotides: 2. The CDR3 consists of 14 residues. CDR3 nucleotides: TGTGCCAGCAGGCAGGGGGCTACTAATGAAAAACTGTTTTTT. Residues: CASRQGATNEKLFF.

The table lists this clonotype with many counts. This chain links TRBV5-1 with TRBJ2-3; D remains ambiguous. Trimming removed 5 bases from V and 0 bases from J, with 10 bases in between. Germline V gene data show CDR1 as SGHRS and CDR2 as YFSETQ. The CDR3 contains 14 residues. CDR3 DNA sequence: TGCGCCAGCAGTGATGGGCCTAGCACAGATACGCAGTATTTT. This gives the protein CASSDGPSTDTQYF.